The clone carrying this TCR beta chain has a single count. J lost 3 bases, V lost 5 bases, and 12 bases had no gene match. The CDR3 length is 16 residues. CDR1 and CDR2 (germline): SGHRS, YFSETQ. The entry originates in a study of blood T cell repertoires in COVID-19. Across the study: Researchers got acute and convalescent COVID-19 samples from the United States, Italy and Spain. T cells, B-cell-depleted T cells, or PBMCs supplied cDNA or gDNA.

The authors' processing: Amplification of reference gene primers provided the estimated nucleated cell counts. Clones were sequenced by immunoSEQ multiplex PCR, and TCRdb holds only the in-frame ones, with some missing. V and J calls and clone size are copied from that table; D and trimming were computed from the DNA. This sample carries some 80,000 clones, 88% of them seen once, and the ten largest clones take roughly a fifth. This receptor was obtained from a human donor in a cohort sampled during active COVID-19. The V call is TRBV5-1, the J call TRBJ1-1, with 8 nucleotides matching TRBD1. Sequencing was carried out using peripheral blood. The DNA of the CDR3 is TGCGCCAGCAGTCCGACAGGGGCCGGGGGAGACACTGAAGCTTTCTTT. It is translated as CASSPTGAGGDTEAFF.